This T cell receptor (beta chain) comes out of a study of cytomegalovirus exposure and HLA in healthy donors. About the study: An early data release held about 85 million unique TCRs from HLA-typed donors. Study observations and caveats: Some public TCRs appeared in many individuals, while most sequences were rare. In an earlier analysis, in some 500 donors, most V segments appeared productive either ~87% or ~30% of the time. At a 0.05 false discovery rate, a later analysis found some 18,000 TCR beta sequences to be associated with HLA alleles.

V was trimmed by 4 bases and J by 7 bases, leaving 17 bases between them. Germline-derived CDR1 and CDR2 are SGHVS and FQNEAQ. This CDR3 spans 14 amino acids. As to this clone: What it binds is not known.

Use of 60 Vbeta and 13 Jbeta primers characterized the PCR. The assay was immunoSEQ multiplex PCR, and TCRdb's table has in-frame clones only and misses some. The sample lists 87,000 or so clones; around 64% were seen once. This sequence joins TRBV7-8 and TRBJ2-7; D perhaps matches TRBD2 (5 bases). The sample consisted of PBMCs. The source is a man aged 60-69 years in good health and CMV-seronegative. The CDR3 DNA reads TGTGCCAGCAGCTCGAGGGCCAGCGCCGGAGAGCAGTACTTC. Translation: CASSSRASAGEQYF.